This T cell receptor beta chain was identified in a study of cytomegalovirus exposure and HLA in healthy donors. Regarding the study as a whole: In vitro data verified three CMV-associated chains as specific for CMV antigens. It was about 180 TCR beta chains that were listed as cytomegalovirus-associated.

The donors were part of the validation cohort of around 110 subjects. That cohort was separate from the first cohort, which comprised 670 or so subjects. As to this clone: What it binds is not known.

Produced via immunoSEQ multiplex PCR; TCRdb's table is partial and in-frame only. The data contain 98,000 or so clones, roughly 95% of them seen just once; the ten biggest clones take up 0.67%. The germline gives CDR1 SNHLY, CDR2 FYNNEI. The CDR3 is 15 amino acids. V lost 4 bases, J lost 1 base, and 3 bases stayed unmatched. The sequence came from a woman aged 18-29 years in good health and CMV-seronegative. The V gene is TRBV2, the J gene TRBJ2-7; TRBD2 aligns across 11 bases. The sequencing input was PBMCs. CDR3: CASSVTSGDSYEQYF. The DNA for the CDR3 is TGTGCCAGCAGTGTGACTAGCGGGGATTCCTACGAGCAGTACTTC. The full variable domain, in which reference TRBV2 and TRBJ2-7 provide the parts outside the CDR3, is EPEVTQTPSHQVTQMGQEVILRCVPISNHLYFYWYRQILGQKVEFLVSFYNNEISEKSEIFDDQFSVERPDGSNFTLKIRSTKLEDSAMYFCASSVTSGDSYEQYFGPGTRLTVT.